Following are 25 T cell receptor beta chains from one sample sequenced in a study of beta chain features in type 1 diabetes. Overall study results and limits: Significant though moderate, a shortening of TCRB CDR3s appeared in all four CD4+ subsets of Type 1 diabetes patients.

The antigens these receptors bind are not known. Expressed TCRB transcripts were sequenced because the isolated RNA had all been reverse transcribed beforehand. Sequenced by immunoSEQ multiplex PCR; TCRdb stores in-frame clones only, minus some. The sample carries some 240,000 clones, 16% recorded once. Input material: naive CD4+ T cells from blood. These receptors were obtained from a man aged 25-40 years with type 1 diabetes.

This chain joins TRBV7-9 and TRBJ1-1; D gene uncertain. The CDR3 totals 14 residues. The V gene's germline CDR1 is SEHNR and CDR2 FQNEAQ (reference sequence). V lost 1 base to trimming and J lost 1 base, with 7 bases between them. The CDR3: CASSLDKGNTEAFF. CDR3 coding DNA: TGTGCCAGCAGCTTAGACAAGGGGAACACTGAAGCTTTCTTT.

This clone was seen only a few times. The J gene is TRBJ2-1, the V gene TRBV4-2, with D perhaps TRBD2 (6 bases). Germline V gene lookup returns CDR1 LGHNA and CDR2 YNFKEQ. V was clipped by 3 bases and J by 6 bases, with 21 bases between them. CDR3 length equals 17 residues. The CDR3 region is CASSQREAGMGRNEQFF. CDR3 DNA: TGTGCCAGCAGCCAGAGGGAGGCGGGGATGGGGCGCAATGAGCAGTTCTTC.

The chain carries TRBV5-1 and TRBJ2-6; 9 nucleotides match TRBD1. CDR3 length: 16 amino acids. Losses at the gene ends were 7 bases for V and 0 bases for J; bases not matched to a gene: 5. Germline assignment: CDR1 SGHRS and CDR2 YFSETQ. The CDR3 bases are TGCGCCAGCTCAGGGACAGGGATCTCTGGGGCCAACGTCCTGACTTTC. As protein: CASSGTGISGANVLTF.

V gene TRBV27 combines with J gene TRBJ2-7; D is unresolved. Germline V CDR1 and CDR2: MNHEY, SMNVEV (reference sequence). This CDR3 is 13 amino acids long. With 2 bases removed from V and 2 bases from J, the gap between germline ends came to 7 bases. The CDR3 spells CASSLKATYEQYF. The DNA for the CDR3 is TGTGCCAGCAGTTTAAAAGCGACCTACGAGCAGTACTTC.

This clone was seen only a few times. The V and J genes are TRBV29-1 and TRBJ1-2; 9 bases fit TRBD1. CDR3 size: 15 residues. Germline CDR1 is SQVTM and CDR2 is ANQGSEA. Germline trimming cut 7 bases from V and 4 bases from J; bases unmatched to any gene: 13. The CDR3 region has the DNA TGCAGCGCAAAAAGCTCCGGGACAGGGATCTATGGCTACACCTTC. Protein sequence: CSAKSSGTGIYGYTF.

The V gene is TRBV9, the J gene TRBJ1-2; the D gene is possibly TRBD1 (6 bases). This CDR3 comprises 13 residues. The germline V gene encodes CDR1 SGDLS and CDR2 YYNGEE. The V end was cut by 0 bases, the J end by 6 bases, with 9 bases between. This CDR3 is CASSVEQGNGYTF. The CDR3 DNA is TGTGCCAGCAGCGTAGAGCAGGGGAATGGCTACACCTTC.

This clone was recorded a few times. V gene TRBV29-1 combines with J gene TRBJ2-7; the D gene is possibly TRBD1 (6 bases). CDR3 size: 16 residues. The V end was cut by 0 bases, the J end by 1 base, with 16 bases between. Per germline, CDR1 SQVTM and CDR2 ANQGSEA. The CDR3 DNA sequence: TGCAGCGTTGAAGATAGAAGAGGGGGACCATCCTACGAGCAGTACTTC. It yields the protein CSVEDRRGGPSYEQYF.

The chain uses TRBV5-1 and TRBJ2-1; D is undetermined. CDR1 is SGHRS and CDR2 is YFSETQ in the germline V gene. This CDR3 contains 13 residues. Between the trimmed V and J ends, which lost 0 bases and 5 bases, there was a span of 6 bases. The CDR3 DNA sequence: TGCGCCAGCAGCTTGGCCGCAGACAATGAGCAGTTCTTC. Translating it yields CASSLAADNEQFF.

This clone occurred a few times. The gene calls are TRBV14 and TRBJ2-1; tentative D call: TRBD1 (5 bases). The CDR3 extends over 13 amino acids. V lost 0 bases and J lost 12, with 12 bases in between. The germline gives CDR1 SGHDN, CDR2 FVKESK. CDR3 sequence reads: CASSQDLQGRQFF. The CDR3 nucleotides are TGTGCCAGCAGCCAAGATCTTCAGGGTCGGCAGTTCTTC.

The chain carries TRBV18 and TRBJ2-7, with TRBD1 matching 9 bases. The CDR3 runs to 15 residues. Unmatched junction bases numbered 6, after V lost 2 bases and J lost 4 bases. Germline assignment: CDR1 KGHSH and CDR2 LQKENI. The DNA of the CDR3 is TGTGCCAGCTCACCATCCCGGGACAGGGAGTACGAGCAGTACTTC. Encoded protein: CASSPSRDREYEQYF. Combining the CDR3 with reference TRBV18 and TRBJ2-7 gives the whole variable domain NAGVMQNPRHLVRRRGQEARLRCSPMKGHSHVYWYRQLPEEGLKFMVYLQKENIIDESGMPKERFSAEFPKEGPSILRIQQVVRGDSAAYFCASSPSRDREYEQYFGPGTRLTVT.

This clone appeared a few times. V and J are TRBV30 and TRBJ1-2; no firm D call. The CDR3 runs to 13 residues. V gave up 3 bases and J gave up 3 bases, with 11 bases separating them. Germline V gene sequence: CDR1 GTSNPN, CDR2 SVGIG (reference sequence). CDR3 sequence: CAWSERVYYGYTF. The CDR3 coding sequence is TGTGCCTGGAGCGAGAGGGTATACTATGGCTACACCTTC.

The chain couples TRBV7-8 to TRBJ2-1; D remains unclear. The CDR3 loop spans 13 amino acids. V lost 1 base, J lost 5 bases, and 6 bases lay in between. Per germline, CDR1 SGHVS and CDR2 FQNEAQ. CDR3 sequence: CASSLGSNNEQFF. The CDR3 DNA reads as TGTGCCAGCAGCTTAGGGTCAAACAATGAGCAGTTCTTC.

This clone showed up just a few times. The rearrangement uses TRBV29-1 and TRBJ2-7; no definite D call. With 4 bases removed from V and 1 base from J, the gap between germline ends came to 5 bases. The germline gives CDR1 SQVTM, CDR2 ANQGSEA. The CDR3 covers 11 residues. The CDR3 loop reads CSVVQSYEQYF. The CDR3 DNA reads TGCAGCGTTGTTCAGTCCTACGAGCAGTACTTC.

V is TRBV9 and J is TRBJ2-5; D is possibly TRBD2 (5 bases). Between the trimmed V and J ends, which lost 0 bases and 2 bases, there was a span of 8 bases. Germline V gives CDR1 SGDLS, CDR2 YYNGEE. This CDR3 region has 14 residues. In DNA form, the CDR3 reads TGTGCCAGCAGCGTAGGCGGGTTACAAGAGACCCAGTACTTC. It is translated as CASSVGGLQETQYF.

With regard to this clone: At one of its ends the junction is not consistent with the germline gene, which may arise from a read error. The chain joins TRBV7-7 to TRBJ2-3, with 10 bases fitting TRBD2. Per the germline V gene, CDR1 is SSHAT and CDR2 is FNYEAQ (reference sequence). CDR3 length equals 16 residues. CDR3 in amino acids: CASSLGLAGAGDTQYF. CDR3 coding DNA: TGTGCTAGCAGCTTAGGGCTAGCGGGAGCAGGAGATACGCAGTATTTT. The full variable domain, in which reference TRBV7-7 and TRBJ2-3 provide the parts outside the CDR3, is GAGVSQSPRYKVTKRGQDVTLRCDPISSHATLYWYQQALGQGPEFLTYFNYEAQPDKSGLPSDRFSAERPEGSISTLTIQRTEQRDSAMYRCASSLGLAGAGDTQYFGPGTRLTVL.

About this clone: The same CDR3 also results from other DNA sequences found in this sample. The chain carries TRBV29-1 and TRBJ2-6, with D unclear. This CDR3 is 13 amino acids long. CDR1 and CDR2 from the germline V gene are SQVTM and ANQGSEA. Trimming took off 4 bases at V and 4 bases at J, with 8 bases between the two ends. The CDR3 DNA reads TGCAGCGTTGGGGGAACCGGGGCCAACGTCCTGACTTTC. Translating gives CSVGGTGANVLTF.

The CDR3: CSVERGRVNTEAFF. Here the CDR3 DNA reads TGCAGCGTTGAAAGGGGGCGCGTGAACACTGAAGCTTTCTTT. The chain joins TRBV29-1 to TRBJ1-1, with TRBD1 matching over 7 bases. The V gene's germline CDR1 is SQVTM and CDR2 ANQGSEA. CDR3 length equals 14 residues. Germline trimming cut 2 bases from V and 0 bases from J; bases unmatched to any gene: 3.

This sequence joins TRBV7-9 and TRBJ2-7; D is possibly TRBD1 or TRBD2 (5 bases each). The CDR3 is 14 amino acids. Germline V CDR1 and CDR2: SEHNR, FQNEAQ (reference sequence). Between the trimmed V and J ends, which lost 7 bases and 3 bases, there was a span of 16 bases. CDR3 protein: CASTHSGTDYEQYF. The DNA of the CDR3 is TGTGCCAGCACCCACTCCGGGACCGACTACGAGCAGTACTTC. Looking up the rest from reference TRBV7-9 and TRBJ2-7 gives the full variable domain: DTGVSQNPRHKITKRGQNVTFRCDPISEHNRLYWYRQTLGQGPEFLTYFQNEAQLEKSRLLSDRFSAERPKGSFSTLEIQRTEQGDSAMYLCASTHSGTDYEQYFGPGTRLTVT.

The table lists this clone with a few counts. This chain links TRBV27 with TRBJ2-1; 7 bases match TRBD2. CDR3 length equals 15 residues. The trim removed 6 bases at V and 6 bases at J, leaving 11 bases unmatched. Germline values: CDR1 MNHEY, CDR2 SMNVEV (reference sequence). CDR3 sequence: CASRLTSDGSNEQFF. CDR3 sequence (DNA): TGTGCCAGCAGACTTACTAGCGACGGATCCAATGAGCAGTTCTTC.

The chain recombines TRBV28 with TRBJ2-6; a possible D gene is TRBD2 (5 bases). From germline, CDR1 is MDHEN and CDR2 SYDVKM. Trimming took 2 bases from V and 0 from J, leaving 8 bases between them. The CDR3 has 16 amino acids. CDR3 amino acids: CASSLRGLSGANVLTF. The CDR3 coding sequence is TGTGCCAGCAGTTTACGTGGACTCTCTGGGGCCAACGTCCTGACTTTC.

The genes are TRBV7-2 and TRBJ2-4; 8 nucleotides line up with TRBD1. Germline CDR1 reads SGHTA; CDR2 reads FQGNSA. This CDR3 has 13 amino acids. V shed 4 bases, J shed 7 bases, and the junction held 3 bases outside the gene matches. CDR3 nucleotides: TGTGCCAGCAGCTCTACAGGGGGGAACATTCAGTACTTC. This encodes CASSSTGGNIQYF.

The chain couples TRBV10-3 to TRBJ2-1; the match to TRBD1 covers 10 bases. The germline gives CDR1 ENHRY, CDR2 SYGVKD. The CDR3 sequence is 14 residues long. Losses at the gene ends were 5 bases for V and 7 bases for J; bases not matched to a gene: 5. The CDR3, as DNA: TGTGCCATCAGTCCCGGGACAGGGGAGAATGAGCAGTTCTTC. Amino acids: CAISPGTGENEQFF.

In regard to this clone: Other DNA sequences within the sample encode an identical CDR3. The V call is TRBV18, the J call TRBJ2-7; possible D gene TRBD2, 5 bases. The CDR3 loop spans 13 amino acids. The germline V gene has CDR1 KGHSH and CDR2 LQKENI. Trimming stripped 2 bases from V and 3 bases from J, with 8 bases between. The chain's CDR3 is CASSPSEGYEQYF. Here the CDR3 DNA reads TGTGCCAGCTCACCAAGCGAGGGCTACGAGCAGTACTTC.

The chain couples TRBV4-3 to TRBJ2-7; 7 bases align to TRBD2. The CDR3 totals 15 residues. The germline V gene encodes CDR1 LGHNA and CDR2 YSLEER. The trim removed 0 bases at V and 4 bases at J, leaving 6 bases unmatched. Written as DNA, the CDR3 is TGCGCCAGCAGCCAAGATCTCGCGGGGGATTACGAGCAGTACTTC. Its protein is CASSQDLAGDYEQYF.

This clone is a singleton in its sample. The rearrangement uses TRBV6-5 and TRBJ2-1, with 7 nucleotides matching TRBD2. The CDR3 consists of 14 residues. V shed 1 base, J shed 13 bases, and the junction held 10 bases outside the gene matches. CDR1 is MNHEY and CDR2 is SVGAGI in the germline V gene. CDR3 in DNA: TGTGCCAGCAGTTACTTGGGTGTGCGGGACTACCAGTTCTTC. Translation: CASSYLGVRDYQFF.